These 12 T cell receptor beta chains came from one sample sequenced in a study of beta chain features in type 1 diabetes. As every portion of the isolated RNA was reverse transcribed, the sequencing read expressed TCRB transcripts. Method: immunoSEQ multiplex PCR; TCRdb's copy keeps in-frame clones and lacks some. This table has about 150,000 clones, roughly 9% appearing once. For these receptors, no antigen is known. Study-level points and caveats: TCRB CDR3s from Type 1 diabetes patients were moderately but significantly shorter in all four CD4+ subsets.

The material sequenced was central memory CD4+ T cells from blood. The receptors come from a woman aged 30 to 39 with type 1 diabetes.

V and J are TRBV14 and TRBJ2-1; D gene unclear. The V gene's germline CDR1 is SGHDN and CDR2 FVKESK. Trimming pared 1 base from V and 0 bases from J, leaving 10 bases between. The CDR3 runs 16 residues. The CDR3 DNA is TGTGCCAGCAGCCAAGTGGCCCCCCCCTCCTACAATGAGCAGTTCTTC. This sequence encodes CASSQVAPPSYNEQFF.

The chain uses TRBV30 and TRBJ2-3; tentative D call: TRBD2 (5 bases). The length of the CDR3 is 12 residues. The germline gives CDR1 GTSNPN, CDR2 SVGIG (reference sequence). V lost 3 bases and J lost 13, with 17 bases in between. The CDR3 region is CAWRPIAPPEYF. The CDR3 region has the DNA TGTGCCTGGAGACCAATAGCGCCCCCTGAGTATTTT.

The chain combines TRBV19 with TRBJ1-5, with a weak D call TRBD1 (6 bases). V lost 7 bases to trimming and J lost 3 bases, with 13 bases between them. This CDR3 has 14 amino acids. The germline V gene encodes CDR1 LNHDA and CDR2 SQIVND (reference sequence). This chain's CDR3 is CASTDRLNNQPQHF. In nucleotides, the CDR3 is TGTGCCAGTACTGACAGGTTGAACAATCAGCCCCAGCATTTT.

In its sample, this clone was seen a few times. This chain joins TRBV5-1 and TRBJ2-5, with a tentative D call TRBD1 (6 bases). Germline values: CDR1 SGHRS, CDR2 YFSETQ. With 4 bases removed from V and 2 bases from J, the gap between germline ends came to 12 bases. CDR3 size: 14 residues. CDR3 bases: TGCGCCAGCAGCCTGGACAGTGTTCAAGAGACCCAGTACTTC. Translated: CASSLDSVQETQYF.

This clone was picked up a small number of times. The chain combines TRBV16 with TRBJ2-1, with no clear D. The CDR3 extends over 12 amino acids. Trimming stripped 4 bases from V and 9 bases from J, with 10 bases between. In germline, CDR1 is KGHSY, CDR2 FQNENV. In DNA, the CDR3 is TGTGCCAGCAGCCCCCACAATTTTGAGCAGTTCTTC. Amino acids: CASSPHNFEQFF.

This clone was seen a handful of times. This chain connects TRBV27 to TRBJ1-5; 7 bases line up with TRBD1. The CDR3 spans 15 residues. CDR1 is MNHEY, CDR2 SMNVEV, per germline (reference sequence). After removal of 5 bases from V and 6 bases from J, the junction contained 10 bases not matched to a gene. CDR3 in amino acids: CASSLDRQGGQPQHF. In nucleotides, the CDR3 is TGTGCCAGCAGTCTTGACAGACAGGGTGGTCAGCCCCAGCATTTT.

The chain recombines TRBV18 with TRBJ1-1; D ambiguous. The CDR3 has 14 amino acids. V was shortened by 1 base and J by 1 base, with 7 bases between the two germline ends. Germline assignment: CDR1 KGHSH and CDR2 LQKENI. The CDR3 region is CASSPLSENTEAFF. The CDR3 coding sequence is TGTGCCAGCTCACCACTGTCAGAGAACACTGAAGCTTTCTTT.

V gene TRBV7-8 combines with J gene TRBJ2-7; 13 nucleotides agree with TRBD2. The germline CDR1 and CDR2 sequences are SGHVS and FQNEAQ. The CDR3 has 14 amino acids. The junction had 2 bases not matched to a gene; V was cut back by 5 bases and J by 4 bases. The CDR3 protein is CASSRLAGGYEQYF. The CDR3 DNA reads TGTGCCAGCAGCCGACTAGCGGGAGGATACGAGCAGTACTTC.

The chain employs TRBV5-1 and TRBJ2-5, with D possibly being TRBD1 (8 bases). V was clipped by 4 bases and J by 1 base, with 11 bases between them. The CDR3 has 14 amino acids. Germline CDR1 and CDR2: SGHRS and YFSETQ. The CDR3 DNA follows: TGCGCCAGCAGCACAGGGGGGGGCCAAGAGACCCAGTACTTC. This sequence encodes CASSTGGGQETQYF.

J is TRBJ2-2 and V is TRBV4-2; TRBD2 matches 8 bases. V lost 3 bases, J lost 0 bases, and 6 bases stayed unmatched. Per the germline V gene, CDR1 is LGHNA and CDR2 is YNFKEQ. This CDR3 has 17 amino acids. The CDR3 sequence: CASSHELAGSNTGELFF. The CDR3 nucleotides read TGTGCCAGCAGCCACGAATTAGCGGGGTCGAACACCGGGGAGCTGTTTTTT.

The DNA of the CDR3 is TGTGCCAGCAGCTTGGCCTTACAGGGGAACAACTATGGCTACACCTTC. This encodes CASSLALQGNNYGYTF. The chain couples TRBV5-4 to TRBJ1-2; 7 nucleotides line up with TRBD1. CDR1 SGHNT and CDR2 YYREEE come from the germline V gene (reference sequence). V shed 0 bases and J 2 bases; nucleotides not matched to a gene: 7. The CDR3 runs 16 residues.

This clone came up a few times. This chain links TRBV6-1 with TRBJ1-2; D is possibly TRBD1 (5 bases). Germline CDR1 and CDR2: MNHNS and SASEGT. Between the trimmed V and J ends, which lost 7 bases and 1 base, there was a span of 10 bases. There are 13 residues in the CDR3. CDR3 sequence: CASTSGNNYGYTF. The CDR3 DNA reads TGTGCCAGCACCTCAGGGAATAACTATGGCTACACCTTC.